This T cell receptor beta chain was sequenced during a study of cytomegalovirus exposure and HLA in healthy donors. Study-level points and caveats: A prior analysis recorded that most TCR beta V segments were productive about 87% or about 30% of the time. The authors later found TCR association rates varying by HLA locus, with DRB1 most and HLA-C fewest.

The CDR3 extends over 15 amino acids. CDR1 MNHEY and CDR2 SVGAGI come from the germline V gene. V dropped 0 bases and J dropped 5; count of bases not matched to a gene: 5. Primers for the PCR totalled 60 Vbeta and 13 Jbeta. Assay: immunoSEQ multiplex PCR; the TCRdb copy retains only in-frame clones and omits some. The table includes some 170,000 clones, over 70% detected once. As for this clone: Its antigen is not identified.

The chain joins TRBV6-5 to TRBJ1-2, with 8 bases that match TRBD1. This receptor was obtained from a woman aged 25 to 39 in good health and CMV-seronegative. Sequences were obtained from PBMCs. In DNA form, the CDR3 reads TGTGCCAGCAGTTACTCCCCGGGACAGGATTATGGCTACACCTTC. Amino acids: CASSYSPGQDYGYTF.